This TCR beta chain derives from a study of CD8 T cells in ankylosing spondylitis. TCRdb called the 5' RACE reads again in MiXCR, with one record for every CDR3 protein. The sample consists of about 330,000 distinct CDR3 sequences, approximately 8.2% of them appearing once. Details on this clonotype: The antigen is undetermined.

V was trimmed by 3 bases and J by 6 bases, leaving 10 bases between them. This CDR3 has 13 amino acids. CDR1 is LNHNV, CDR2 YYDKDF, per germline (reference sequence). Study-wide points: There was a TCR beta motif, made of several highly homologous variants, that appeared characteristic of ankylosing spondylitis blood.

The TCR sequence derives from a male donor with ankylosing spondylitis. Sequenced material: blood, either unsorted or a sorted T cell fraction (not recorded which). V gene TRBV15 combines with J gene TRBJ2-3; D is unresolved. Here the CDR3 reads CATSRPPPDTQYF. CDR3 DNA sequence: TGTGCCACCAGCAGGCCCCCGCCGGATACGCAGTATTTT.